This record looks at one TCR beta chain sequence and its context. The CDR3 totals 15 residues. Germline CDR1 is SGHRS and CDR2 is YFSETQ. V lost 6 bases to trimming and J lost 7 bases; unmatched junction nucleotides: 10. The data belong to a study of blood T cell repertoires in COVID-19. For the study at large: T cells, B-cell-depleted T cells, or PBMCs provided the cDNA or gDNA that served as material.

As processed by the authors: How many nucleated cells were present was estimated from reference gene primer amplification. Only in-frame clones appear in the TCRdb table, and some are missing; sequencing was by immunoSEQ multiplex PCR. D and trimming come from the DNA, and the V and J calls and clone size come from that table. This repertoire shows 180,000 or so clones, 70% to 90% found once; its top ten account for approximately 11%. The source material was peripheral blood. The source is a human donor with active or convalescent COVID-19. The donor label of this sample is uncertain. V gene TRBV5-1 combines with J gene TRBJ2-1, with 10 bases identical to TRBD2. The DNA for the CDR3 is TGCGCCAGCAACGACGCCGGGACTAGCGTTAATGAGCAGTTCTTC. Translation: CASNDAGTSVNEQFF.